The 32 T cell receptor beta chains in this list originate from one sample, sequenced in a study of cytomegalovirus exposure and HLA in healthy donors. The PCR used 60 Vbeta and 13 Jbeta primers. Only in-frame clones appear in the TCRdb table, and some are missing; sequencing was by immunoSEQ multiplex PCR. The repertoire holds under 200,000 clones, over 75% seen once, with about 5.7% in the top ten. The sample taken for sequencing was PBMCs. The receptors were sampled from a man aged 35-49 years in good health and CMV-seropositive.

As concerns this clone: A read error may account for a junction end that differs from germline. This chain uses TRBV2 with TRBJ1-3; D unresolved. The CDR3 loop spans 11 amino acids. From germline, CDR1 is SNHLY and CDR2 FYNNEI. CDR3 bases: TGTGCCAGCTCCATCGGAGGGAGAAGGGTTTTT. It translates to CASSIGGRRVF. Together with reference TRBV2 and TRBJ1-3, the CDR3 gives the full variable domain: EPEVTQTPSHQVTQMGQEVILRCVPISNHLYFYWYRQILGQKVEFLVSFYNNEISEKSEIFDDQFSVERPDGSNFTLKIRSTKLEDSAMYFCASSIGGRRVFGEGSWLTVV.

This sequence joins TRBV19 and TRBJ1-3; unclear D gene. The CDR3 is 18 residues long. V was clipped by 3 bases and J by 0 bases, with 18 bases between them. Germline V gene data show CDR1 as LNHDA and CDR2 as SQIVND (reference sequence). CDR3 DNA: TGTGCCAGTAGTATCGCCCCCCCCGCCTGGGCCTCTGGAAACACCATATATTTT. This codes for CASSIAPPAWASGNTIYF.

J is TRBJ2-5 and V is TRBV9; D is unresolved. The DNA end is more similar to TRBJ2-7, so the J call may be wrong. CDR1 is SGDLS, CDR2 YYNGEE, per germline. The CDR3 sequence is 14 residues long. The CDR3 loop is CASSPRQSSYEQYF. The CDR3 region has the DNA TGTGCCAGCAGCCCCCGACAAAGCTCCTACGAGCAGTACTTC.

CDR3 bases: TGTGCCAGCAGCTCACTTGGGCAGTACGAGCAGTACTTC. It codes for CASSSLGQYEQYF. The chain links TRBV9 to TRBJ2-7; D gene uncertain. The CDR3 spans 13 residues. V was pared by 4 bases and J by 4 bases, with 12 bases between. CDR1 and CDR2 from the germline V gene are SGDLS and YYNGEE.

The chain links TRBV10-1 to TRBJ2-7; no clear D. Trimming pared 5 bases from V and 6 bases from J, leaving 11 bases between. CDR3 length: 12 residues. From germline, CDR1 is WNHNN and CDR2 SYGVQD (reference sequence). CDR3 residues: CASSRQRGEQYF. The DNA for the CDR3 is TGCGCCAGCAGTCGCCAAAGAGGCGAGCAGTACTTC.

CDR3 sequence reads: CASSQGDSSQLGPQHF. The CDR3 coding sequence is TGTGCCAGCAGCCAGGGGGACAGCTCACAGCTGGGGCCCCAGCATTTT. V gene TRBV4-2 combines with J gene TRBJ1-5, with TRBD1 matching over 7 bases. Germline CDR1 LGHNA, CDR2 YNFKEQ. The CDR3 runs 16 residues. The J segment lost 9 bases and the V segment lost 3 bases, leaving 14 bases of the junction unmatched.

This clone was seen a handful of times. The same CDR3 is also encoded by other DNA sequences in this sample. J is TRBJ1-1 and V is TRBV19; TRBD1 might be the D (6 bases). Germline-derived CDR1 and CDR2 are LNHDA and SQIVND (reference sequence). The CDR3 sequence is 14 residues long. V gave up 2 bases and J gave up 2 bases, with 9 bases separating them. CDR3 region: CASSIRGTNTEAFF. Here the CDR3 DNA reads TGTGCCAGTAGTATAAGGGGGACAAACACTGAAGCTTTCTTT.

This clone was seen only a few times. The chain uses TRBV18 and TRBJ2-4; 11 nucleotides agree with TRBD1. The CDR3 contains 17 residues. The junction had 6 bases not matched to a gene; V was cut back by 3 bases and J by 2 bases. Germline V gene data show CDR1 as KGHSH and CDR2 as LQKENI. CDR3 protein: CASSPPRDRGTKNIQYF. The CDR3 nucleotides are TGTGCCAGCTCACCTCCCCGGGACAGGGGGACCAAAAACATTCAGTACTTC.

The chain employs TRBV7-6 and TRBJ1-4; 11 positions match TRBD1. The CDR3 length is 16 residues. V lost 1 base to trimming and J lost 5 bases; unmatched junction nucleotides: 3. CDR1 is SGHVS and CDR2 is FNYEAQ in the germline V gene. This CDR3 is CASSLGTGGLNEKLFF. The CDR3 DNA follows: TGTGCCAGCAGCTTAGGGACAGGGGGCTTGAATGAAAAACTGTTTTTT.

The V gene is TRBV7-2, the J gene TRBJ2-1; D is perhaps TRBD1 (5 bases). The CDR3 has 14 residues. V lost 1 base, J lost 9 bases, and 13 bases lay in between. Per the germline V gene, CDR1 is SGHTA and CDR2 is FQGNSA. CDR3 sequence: CASSLGQGGIEQFF. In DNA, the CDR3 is TGTGCCAGCAGCTTAGGCCAGGGTGGCATTGAGCAGTTCTTC.

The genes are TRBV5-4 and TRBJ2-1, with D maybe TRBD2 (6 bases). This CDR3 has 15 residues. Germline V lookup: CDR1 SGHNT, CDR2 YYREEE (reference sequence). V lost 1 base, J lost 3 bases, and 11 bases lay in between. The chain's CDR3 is CASSLPGLSYNEQFF. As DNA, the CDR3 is TGTGCCAGCAGCTTGCCGGGACTGAGCTACAATGAGCAGTTCTTC.

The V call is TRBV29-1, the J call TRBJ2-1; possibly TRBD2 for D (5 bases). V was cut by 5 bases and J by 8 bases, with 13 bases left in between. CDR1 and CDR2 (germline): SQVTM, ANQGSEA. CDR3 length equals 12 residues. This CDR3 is CSVRIIGDEQFF. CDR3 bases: TGCAGCGTTCGAATAATCGGGGATGAGCAGTTCTTC.

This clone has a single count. This CDR3 reads CATSGHWIPDTQYF. The CDR3 nucleotides read TGTGCCACCAGCGGACATTGGATCCCAGATACGCAGTATTTT. The chain employs TRBV15 and TRBJ2-3; D perhaps matches TRBD1 (5 bases). Germline V lookup: CDR1 LNHNV, CDR2 YYDKDF (reference sequence). Trimming took off 5 bases at V and 4 bases at J, with 13 bases between the two ends. The CDR3 extends over 14 amino acids.

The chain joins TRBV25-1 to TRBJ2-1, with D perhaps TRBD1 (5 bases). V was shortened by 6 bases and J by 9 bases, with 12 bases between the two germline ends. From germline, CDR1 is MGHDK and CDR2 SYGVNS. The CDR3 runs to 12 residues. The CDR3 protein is CASRSGATEQFF. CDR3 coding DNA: TGTGCCAGCAGGTCTGGGGCGACTGAGCAGTTCTTC.

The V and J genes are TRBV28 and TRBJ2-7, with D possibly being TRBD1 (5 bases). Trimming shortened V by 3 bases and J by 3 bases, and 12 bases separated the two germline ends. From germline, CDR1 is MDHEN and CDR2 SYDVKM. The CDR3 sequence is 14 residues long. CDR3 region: CASSLAGQVYEQYF. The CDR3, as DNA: TGTGCCAGCAGTTTGGCCGGACAAGTCTACGAGCAGTACTTC.

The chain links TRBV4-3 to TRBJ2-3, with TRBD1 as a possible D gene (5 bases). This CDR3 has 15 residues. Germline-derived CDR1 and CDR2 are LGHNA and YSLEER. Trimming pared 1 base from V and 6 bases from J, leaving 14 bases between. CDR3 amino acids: CASSQGRQPGDTQYF. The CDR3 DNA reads TGCGCCAGCAGCCAAGGGCGACAGCCAGGGGATACGCAGTATTTT.

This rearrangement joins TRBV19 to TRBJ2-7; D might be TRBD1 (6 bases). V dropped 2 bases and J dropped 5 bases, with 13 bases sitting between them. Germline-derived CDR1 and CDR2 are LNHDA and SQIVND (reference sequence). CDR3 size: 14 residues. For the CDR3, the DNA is TGTGCCAGTAGTATAATGCAGGGGTCCCACGAGCAGTACTTC. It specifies CASSIMQGSHEQYF.

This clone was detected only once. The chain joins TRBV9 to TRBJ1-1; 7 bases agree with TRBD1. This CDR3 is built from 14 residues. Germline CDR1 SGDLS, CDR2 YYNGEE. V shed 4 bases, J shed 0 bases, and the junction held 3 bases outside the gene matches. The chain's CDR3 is CASSTQGLNTEAFF. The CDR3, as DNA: TGTGCCAGCAGCACACAGGGGCTGAACACTGAAGCTTTCTTT. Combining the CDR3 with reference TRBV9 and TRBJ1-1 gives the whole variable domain DSGVTQTPKHLITATGQRVTLRCSPRSGDLSVYWYQQSLDQGLQFLIQYYNGEERAKGNILERFSAQQFPDLHSELNLSSLELGDSALYFCASSTQGLNTEAFFGQGTRLTVV.

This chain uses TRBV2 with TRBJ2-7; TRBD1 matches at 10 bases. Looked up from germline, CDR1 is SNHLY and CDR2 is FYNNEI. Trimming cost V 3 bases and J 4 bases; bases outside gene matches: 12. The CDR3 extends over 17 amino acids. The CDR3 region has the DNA TGTGCCAGCAGTGATCTACTTGGGACAGGGGAAGATTACGAGCAGTACTTC. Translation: CASSDLLGTGEDYEQYF.

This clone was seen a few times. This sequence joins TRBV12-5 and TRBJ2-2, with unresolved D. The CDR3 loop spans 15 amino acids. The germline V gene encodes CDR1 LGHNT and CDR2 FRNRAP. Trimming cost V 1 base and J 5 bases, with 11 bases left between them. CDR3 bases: TGTGCTAGTGGTTTGGGGCCCTCAGGAACCGGGGAGCTGTTTTTT. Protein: CASGLGPSGTGELFF.

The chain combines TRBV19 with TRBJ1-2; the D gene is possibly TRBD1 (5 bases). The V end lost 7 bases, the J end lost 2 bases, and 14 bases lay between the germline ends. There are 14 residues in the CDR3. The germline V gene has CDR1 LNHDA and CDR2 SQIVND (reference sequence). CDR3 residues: CASKWGGENYGYTF. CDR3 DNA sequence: TGTGCCAGTAAATGGGGGGGAGAAAACTATGGCTACACCTTC.

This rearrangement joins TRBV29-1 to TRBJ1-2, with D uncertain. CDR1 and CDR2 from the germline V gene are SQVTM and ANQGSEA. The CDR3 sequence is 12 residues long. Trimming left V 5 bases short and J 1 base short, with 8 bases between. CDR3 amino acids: CSVSHSNYGYTF. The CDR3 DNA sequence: TGCAGCGTTAGCCACAGTAACTATGGCTACACCTTC.

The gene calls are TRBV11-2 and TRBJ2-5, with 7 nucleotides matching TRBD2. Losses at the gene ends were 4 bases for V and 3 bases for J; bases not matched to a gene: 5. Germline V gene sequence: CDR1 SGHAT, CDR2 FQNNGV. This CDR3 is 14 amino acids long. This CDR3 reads CASSSLAGEETQYF. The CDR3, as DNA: TGTGCCAGCAGCTCTCTGGCGGGGGAAGAGACCCAGTACTTC.

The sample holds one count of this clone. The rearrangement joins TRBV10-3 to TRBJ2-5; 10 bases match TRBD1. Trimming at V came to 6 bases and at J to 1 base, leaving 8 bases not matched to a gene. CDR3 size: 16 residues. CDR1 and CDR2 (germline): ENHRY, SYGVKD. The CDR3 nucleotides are TGTGCCATCAGCCCTGCGGGGGACAGGGGCCAAGAGACCCAGTACTTC. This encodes CAISPAGDRGQETQYF.

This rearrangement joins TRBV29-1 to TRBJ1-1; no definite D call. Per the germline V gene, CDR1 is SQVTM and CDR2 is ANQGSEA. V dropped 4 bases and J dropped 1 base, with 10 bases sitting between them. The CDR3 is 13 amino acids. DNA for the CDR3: TGCAGCGTTGTGCGGCAGCAGAACACTGAAGCTTTCTTT. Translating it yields CSVVRQQNTEAFF.

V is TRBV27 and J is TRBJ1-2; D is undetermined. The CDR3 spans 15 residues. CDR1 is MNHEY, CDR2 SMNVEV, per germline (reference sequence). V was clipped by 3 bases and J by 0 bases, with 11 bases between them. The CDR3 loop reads CASSFLPLANYGYTF. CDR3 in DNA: TGTGCCAGCAGTTTCTTGCCGTTAGCTAACTATGGCTACACCTTC.

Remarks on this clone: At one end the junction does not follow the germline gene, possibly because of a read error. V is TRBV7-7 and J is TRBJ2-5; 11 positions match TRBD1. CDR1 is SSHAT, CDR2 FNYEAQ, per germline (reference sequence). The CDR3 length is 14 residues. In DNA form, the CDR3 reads TGTGCTAGCAGCTCCCCGGGACAGGGGGATACCCAGTACTTC. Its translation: CASSSPGQGDTQYF.

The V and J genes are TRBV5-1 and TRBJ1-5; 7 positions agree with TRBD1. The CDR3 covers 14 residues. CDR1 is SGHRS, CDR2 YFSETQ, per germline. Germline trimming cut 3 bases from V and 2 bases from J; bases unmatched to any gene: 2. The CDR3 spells CASSWGTGNQPQHF. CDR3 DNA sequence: TGCGCCAGCAGCTGGGGGACAGGCAATCAGCCCCAGCATTTT.

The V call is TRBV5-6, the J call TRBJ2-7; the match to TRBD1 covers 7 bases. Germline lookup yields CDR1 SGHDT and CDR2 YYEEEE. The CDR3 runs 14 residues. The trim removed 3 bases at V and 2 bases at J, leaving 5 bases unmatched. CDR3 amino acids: CASSYPGQPYEQYF. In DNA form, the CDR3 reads TGTGCCAGCAGCTACCCGGGACAGCCCTACGAGCAGTACTTC.

As DNA, the CDR3 is TGTGCCTGGAGTGCCTCGACAGGAGGCAATGAAAAACTGTTTTTT. Protein sequence: CAWSASTGGNEKLFF. This rearrangement joins TRBV30 to TRBJ1-4; D may be TRBD1 (6 bases). The CDR3 runs 15 residues. Trimming took off 1 base at V and 5 bases at J, with 14 bases between the two ends. Germline loops: CDR1 GTSNPN, CDR2 SVGIG (reference sequence).

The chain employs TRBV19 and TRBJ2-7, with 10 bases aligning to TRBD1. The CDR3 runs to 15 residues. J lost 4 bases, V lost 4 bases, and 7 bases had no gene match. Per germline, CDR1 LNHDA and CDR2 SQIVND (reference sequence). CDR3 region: CASSTGTGVVYEQYF. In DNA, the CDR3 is TGTGCCAGTAGTACCGGGACAGGGGTTGTTTACGAGCAGTACTTC. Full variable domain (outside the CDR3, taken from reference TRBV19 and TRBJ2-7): DGGITQSPKYLFRKEGQNVTLSCEQNLNHDAMYWYRQDPGQGLRLIYYSQIVNDFQKGDIAEGYSVSREKKESFPLTVTSAQKNPTAFYLCASSTGTGVVYEQYFGPGTRLTVT.

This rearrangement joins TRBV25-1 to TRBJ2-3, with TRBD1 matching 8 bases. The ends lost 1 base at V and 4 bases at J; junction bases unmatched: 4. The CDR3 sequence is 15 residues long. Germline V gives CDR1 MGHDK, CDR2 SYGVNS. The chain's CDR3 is CASSEWTGRSDTQYF. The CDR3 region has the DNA TGTGCCAGCAGTGAATGGACAGGGAGGTCAGATACGCAGTATTTT.